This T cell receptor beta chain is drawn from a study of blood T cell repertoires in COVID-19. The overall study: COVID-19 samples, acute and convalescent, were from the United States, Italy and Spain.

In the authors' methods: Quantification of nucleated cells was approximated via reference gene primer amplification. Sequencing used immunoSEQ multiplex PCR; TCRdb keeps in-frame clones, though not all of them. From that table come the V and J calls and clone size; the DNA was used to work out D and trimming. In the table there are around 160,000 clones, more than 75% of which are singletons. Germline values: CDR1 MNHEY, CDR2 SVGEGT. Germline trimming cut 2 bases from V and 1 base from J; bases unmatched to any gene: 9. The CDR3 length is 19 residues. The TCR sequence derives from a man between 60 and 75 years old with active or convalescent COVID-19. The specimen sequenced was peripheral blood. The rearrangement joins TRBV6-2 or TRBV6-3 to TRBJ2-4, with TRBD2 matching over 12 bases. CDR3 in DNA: TGTGCCAGCAGTTACGCCCTAGCGGGAGGGCGGGTCGCCAAAAACATTCAGTACTTC. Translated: CASSYALAGGRVAKNIQYF.